Detailed here is one TCR beta chain. This record belongs to a study of blood T cell repertoires in COVID-19. TCRdb keeps only in-frame clones here, not all; method: immunoSEQ multiplex PCR. Of roughly 250,000 clones in the sample, more than 60% were seen once. CDR3 length: 13 amino acids. CDR1 and CDR2 (germline): MNHEY, SVGAGI. The V end was cut by 5 bases, the J end by 0 bases, with 8 bases between. The specimen was peripheral blood. This receptor was obtained from a woman in her thirties or forties with active or convalescent COVID-19. J is TRBJ2-7 and V is TRBV6-5; TRBD2 might be the D (5 bases). This CDR3 reads CASSRRGSYEQYF. DNA of the CDR3: TGTGCCAGCAGTCGCCGGGGCTCCTACGAGCAGTACTTC.